A selection of T cell receptor beta chains follows, all from one sample in a study of CD8 T cells in Susac syndrome. Via MiXCR, TCRdb re-called the immunoSEQ multiplex PCR reads, giving one row per CDR3 protein. The data show about 210,000 distinct CDR3 sequences, around 95% seen once. Sample: CD4+ T cells from PBMCs. Source of these receptors: a human donor with multiple sclerosis. Both conserved end residues are part of each CDR3. Fields, in order: J gene, clone size, V gene, D gene, CDR3 DNA, CDR3 protein. D genes are given only for firm matches. Clone size is given for some rows only: seen once, a few or many times, or a class if the clone is expanded.

TRBJ2-7 | once | TRBV29-1 | NA | TGCAGCGCAATTCCGGGGGTGGGCTCCTACGAGCAGTACTTC | CSAIPGVGSYEQYF
TRBJ1-1 | NA | TRBV9 | NA | TGTGCCAGCAGCCGGGACTTTCCCCCGGGCACTGAAGCTTTCTTT | CASSRDFPPGTEAFF
TRBJ2-5 | NA | TRBV19 | NA | TGTGCCAGTAGCCGTAAGGGGGAGACCCAGTACTTC | CASSRKGETQYF
TRBJ2-5 | few | TRBV9 | TRBD2 | TGTGCCAGCAGCTTGACTAGCGGGCAAGAGACCCAGTACTTC | CASSLTSGQETQYF
TRBJ1-3 | NA | TRBV20-1 | NA | TGCAGTGCCCGCCGCTCTGGAAACACCATATATTTT | CSARRSGNTIYF
TRBJ1-4 | NA | TRBV29-1 | NA | TGCAGCGCTCGAGGGGAAGACGGTGCAACTAATGAAAAACTGTTTTTT | CSARGEDGATNEKLFF
TRBJ1-6 | NA | TRBV3-1 | NA | TGTGCCAGCAGCCAAGGGAGAGATTCACCCCTCCACTTT | CASSQGRDSPLHF
TRBJ2-1 | NA | TRBV5-6 | NA | TGTGCCAGCAGCTTGGTTGGCGGTAGCGGGCAGTTCTTC | CASSLVGGSGQFF
TRBJ2-7 | NA | TRBV15 | TRBD2 | TGTGCCACCAGCGGCGGGAGGAATGCCTGGTACGAGCAGTACTTC | CATSGGRNAWYEQYF
TRBJ1-5 | NA | TRBV2 | NA | TGTGCCAGCACGACACAGGCCAGCAATCAGCCCCAGCATTTT | CASTTQASNQPQHF
TRBJ2-1 | NA | TRBV28 | TRBD2 | TGTGCCAGCAGCACTGCCCCGGGACTAGCGGGGAATGAGCAGTTCTTC | CASSTAPGLAGNEQFF
TRBJ2-7 | NA | TRBV2 | TRBD1 | TGTGCCAGCATTACGGACAGGCACCTTAGGGAGCAGTACTTC | CASITDRHLREQYF
TRBJ2-7 | NA | TRBV29-1 | TRBD2 | TGCAGCGTCGCGGGAGCGGTTTACGAGCAGTACTTC | CSVAGAVYEQYF
TRBJ2-3 | NA | TRBV5-1 | NA | TGCGCCAGCAGCGGCGGGAGCACAGATACGCAGTATTTT | CASSGGSTDTQYF
TRBJ2-7 | NA | TRBV20-1 | NA | TGCAGTGCTAGAGACCCCCCGGGTTCCTACGAGCAGTACTTC | CSARDPPGSYEQYF
TRBJ2-1 | NA | TRBV4-1 | TRBD2 | TGCGCCAGCAGCCAATTTTCGACTAGCGGGGGTATCCAGGCAATGATATTACATGAGCAGTTCTTC | CASSQFSTSGGIQAMILHEQFF
TRBJ1-1 | NA | TRBV29-1 | NA | TGCAGCGCAGTGAGGAACACTGAAGCTTTCTTT | CSAVRNTEAFF
TRBJ2-1 | NA | TRBV29-1 | TRBD2 | TGCAGCGTGTACACTAGCGGGAGGTCCTACAATGAGCAGTTCTTC | CSVYTSGRSYNEQFF
TRBJ1-2 | NA | TRBV20-1 | TRBD1 | TGCAGTGCTAGGGGGGACAGGGCCACCTATGGCTACACCTTC | CSARGDRATYGYTF
TRBJ2-7 | NA | TRBV7-9 | NA | TGTGCCAGCAGCTTACAGGCAGCAAGCGAGCAGTACTTC | CASSLQAASEQYF
TRBJ2-1 | NA | TRBV12-3/TRBV12-4 | NA | TGTGCCAGCAGTTTCCGGGCTGAGCAGTTCTTC | CASSFRAEQFF
TRBJ1-6 | NA | TRBV14 | TRBD1 | TGTGCCAGCTCACCCGGGACAGTCATCTCACCCCTCCACTTT | CASSPGTVISPLHF
TRBJ2-6 | NA | TRBV27 | NA | TGTGCCAGCAGTTCCCGCCTCTCTGGGGCCAACGTCCTGACTTTC | CASSSRLSGANVLTF
TRBJ2-6 | NA | TRBV30 | NA | TGTGCCTGGAGTGTTGGGGGAAGGTCTGGGGCCAACGTCCTGACTTTC | CAWSVGGRSGANVLTF
TRBJ2-2 | once | TRBV29-1 | NA | TGCAGCGGGGGAGGACTCTACGGGGAGCTGTTTTTT | CSGGGLYGELFF
TRBJ2-1 | NA | TRBV29-1 | NA | TGCAGCGCAGAGGGGCTAGCCCGCGGTGAGCAGTTCTTC | CSAEGLARGEQFF
TRBJ1-2 | NA | TRBV30 | NA | TGTGCCTGGAGCGGACCTTCCTATGGCTACACCTTC | CAWSGPSYGYTF
TRBJ1-6 | NA | TRBV20-1 | NA | TGCAGTGCTAGATGGGGGCAGTGGGATAATTCACCCCTCCACTTT | CSARWGQWDNSPLHF
TRBJ1-1 | NA | TRBV12-3/TRBV12-4 | NA | TGTGCCAGCAGTTTATGGCTGAAAATGAACACTGAAGCTTTCTTT | CASSLWLKMNTEAFF
TRBJ1-1 | NA | TRBV30 | TRBD1 | TGTGCCTGGGGCAAGACAGGGGAAAACACTGAAGCTTTCTTT | CAWGKTGENTEAFF
TRBJ1-5 | NA | TRBV3-1 | TRBD1 | TGTGCCAGCAGCCGTTCGGACAGGGATTCGTCCCAGCATTTT | CASSRSDRDSSQHF
TRBJ2-6 | once | TRBV5-1 | TRBD1 | TGCGCCAGCAGCTCACCCCGGGACAGGGCTCAAGCTGCTGGGGCCAACGTCCTGACTTTC | CASSSPRDRAQAAGANVLTF
TRBJ1-2 | NA | TRBV4-1 | NA | TGCGCCAGCAGCCACGGGGGGATTGGGGGCTATGGCTACACCTTC | CASSHGGIGGYGYTF
TRBJ2-1 | NA | TRBV20-1 | TRBD2 | TGCAGTGCTGAAGACACTAGCGGGAGAATCAATGAGCAGTTCTTC | CSAEDTSGRINEQFF